The rows below give T cell receptor beta chains drawn from one sample of a study of T cells after yellow fever vaccination. From the 5' RACE reads, TCRdb called clonotypes with MiXCR, one entry per CDR3 protein. The sample includes 170,000 or so distinct CDR3 sequences, 6.2% of them seen just once. Source: CD4+ T cells sorted from PBMCs, taken on the day of the first yellow fever vaccination. These receptors came from a man aged 18 to 30 who received the YFV17D yellow fever vaccine. Each CDR3 is given with its conserved first and last residue. The D gene is left open where the match is weak. Size tells how often a clone was seen (once, few, many) or the class of an expanded clone, and some rows leave it out.

J,V,D,size,CDR3,DNA
TRBJ1-6,TRBV6-6,-,many,CASGGQNNSPLHF,TGTGCCAGCGGAGGACAGAATAATTCACCCCTCCACTTT
TRBJ2-7,TRBV5-1,-,few,CASSRAQGYEQYF,TGCGCCAGCAGCCGAGCCCAGGGGTACGAGCAGTACTTC
TRBJ1-1,TRBV20-1,-,few,CSATTDGMNTEAFF,TGCAGTGCTACTACGGACGGAATGAACACTGAAGCTTTCTTT
TRBJ2-7,TRBV2,-,many,CASSERNEQYF,TGTGCCAGCAGTGAAAGGAACGAGCAGTACTTC
TRBJ1-5,TRBV20-1,TRBD1,few,CSAHPGQGNNQPQHF,TGCAGTGCTCATCCGGGACAGGGGAATAATCAGCCCCAGCATTTT
TRBJ2-1,TRBV19,-,many,CASSIYSGEAYNEQFF,TGTGCCAGTAGTATATATAGTGGGGAAGCCTACAATGAGCAGTTCTTC
TRBJ1-1,TRBV6-5,TRBD1,few,CASSPRGTVNTEAFF,TGTGCCAGCAGTCCGCGGGGGACAGTGAACACTGAAGCTTTCTTT
TRBJ2-3,TRBV7-2,-,-,CASSLYTQYF,TGTGCCAGCAGCTTATATACGCAGTATTTT
TRBJ2-5,TRBV5-4,-,few,CASARGQETQYF,TGTGCCAGCGCACGGGGGCAAGAGACCCAGTACTTC
TRBJ2-7,TRBV7-2,TRBD1,few,CASSFVGQGSYEQYF,TGTGCCAGCAGCTTCGTAGGACAGGGGTCCTACGAGCAGTACTTC
TRBJ2-5,TRBV7-2,TRBD1,-,CASSLLVGQGGETQYF,TGTGCCAGCAGCTTATTAGTGGGACAGGGCGGGGAGACCCAGTACTTC
TRBJ2-7,TRBV5-4,TRBD2,few,CASSLGPAGAPNEQYF,TGTGCCAGCAGCTTGGGTCCAGCGGGGGCCCCCAACGAGCAGTACTTC
TRBJ1-1,TRBV20-1,TRBD1,-,CSATGGGNTEAFF,TGCAGTGCCACAGGAGGGGGCAACACTGAAGCTTTCTTT
TRBJ2-1,TRBV5-1,TRBD1,-,CASSLVWDRANEQFF,TGCGCCAGCAGCTTGGTGTGGGACAGGGCAAATGAGCAGTTCTTC
TRBJ2-1,TRBV6-2/TRBV6-3,TRBD2,-,CASKDSKLAGASYNEQFF,TGTGCCAGCAAGGATAGTAAACTAGCGGGGGCCTCCTACAATGAGCAGTTCTTC
TRBJ2-1,TRBV20-1,TRBD2,many,CSARDPGSGGSSYNEQFF,TGCAGTGCTAGAGATCCTGGTAGCGGGGGGAGCTCCTACAATGAGCAGTTCTTC
TRBJ2-5,TRBV19,TRBD1,-,CASSNEGQGMETQYF,TGTGCCAGTAGTAACGAAGGACAGGGGATGGAGACCCAGTACTTC
TRBJ2-5,TRBV5-1,TRBD2,many,CASSSPLAGAETQYF,TGCGCCAGCAGCTCTCCACTAGCGGGAGCGGAGACCCAGTACTTC
TRBJ2-2,TRBV11-3,-,-,CASSGGARTGELFF,TGTGCCAGCAGCGGGGGGGCCCGCACCGGGGAGCTGTTTTTT
TRBJ1-3,TRBV11-2,-,-,CASSSTVSSGNTIYF,TGTGCCAGCAGCTCGACCGTTAGCTCTGGAAACACCATATATTTT
TRBJ2-1,TRBV7-3,-,few,CASSRGGLYNEQFF,TGTGCCAGCAGCCGTGGGGGACTTTACAATGAGCAGTTCTTC
TRBJ1-5,TRBV18,-,few,CASSTGGAQPQHF,TGTGCCAGCTCTACGGGGGGTGCTCAGCCCCAGCATTTT
TRBJ2-3,TRBV7-9,-,few,CASSPGLSGTDTQYF,TGTGCCAGCAGCCCCGGGCTCAGCGGCACAGATACGCAGTATTTT
TRBJ2-3,TRBV5-5,-,many,CASGAPRRDTQYF,TGTGCCAGCGGCGCACCTCGGAGAGATACGCAGTATTTT
TRBJ1-1,TRBV4-2,-,-,CASSPQRVTEAFF,TGTGCCAGCAGCCCACAGAGGGTCACTGAAGCTTTCTTT
TRBJ1-5,TRBV19,-,-,CASLGRQTSNQPQHF,TGTGCCAGTCTCGGGAGACAGACTAGCAATCAGCCCCAGCATTTT
TRBJ2-1,TRBV7-9,-,few,CASSLFRSLYPNEQFF,TGTGCCAGCAGCTTATTCCGGAGCCTCTACCCGAATGAGCAGTTCTTC
TRBJ2-3,TRBV6-1,-,many,CASRGRGESGTDTQYF,TGTGCCAGCAGGGGGCGAGGGGAAAGTGGCACAGATACGCAGTATTTT
TRBJ1-1,TRBV29-1,-,many,CSVARVLMNTEAFF,TGCAGCGTGGCCAGGGTCCTCATGAACACTGAAGCTTTCTTT
TRBJ2-3,TRBV20-1,-,many,CSARDLSYTDTQYF,TGCAGTGCTAGAGATTTGTCCTACACAGATACGCAGTATTTT
TRBJ2-7,TRBV7-9,-,many,CASSSRDPEQYF,TGTGCCAGCAGCTCCCGGGACCCCGAGCAGTACTTC
TRBJ2-5,TRBV27,-,-,CASSLKGETQYF,TGTGCCAGCAGTTTAAAGGGAGAGACCCAGTACTTC
TRBJ2-2,TRBV5-1,-,few,CASSLELENTGELFF,TGCGCCAGCAGCTTGGAACTAGAGAACACCGGGGAGCTGTTTTTT
TRBJ2-3,TRBV10-3,TRBD1,many,CAISGLGTVEDTQYF,TGTGCCATCAGTGGGTTGGGGACAGTCGAAGATACGCAGTATTTT
TRBJ1-2,TRBV7-2,-,-,CASSPIGGKYGYTF,TGTGCCAGCAGCCCGATCGGGGGTAAGTATGGCTACACCTTC
TRBJ1-3,TRBV18,TRBD1,-,CASSQGTGDSGNTIYF,TGTGCCAGCTCACAAGGGACAGGAGACTCTGGAAACACCATATATTTT
TRBJ2-5,TRBV11-2,-,-,CASSPYGTQYF,TGTGCCAGCAGCCCCTACGGGACCCAGTACTTC
TRBJ2-5,TRBV29-1,-,many,CSVWAGAAAETQYF,TGCAGCGTGTGGGCCGGGGCGGCGGCGGAGACCCAGTACTTC
TRBJ2-5,TRBV5-1,-,-,CASSQSTVQETQYF,TGCGCCAGCAGCCAATCGACAGTCCAAGAGACCCAGTACTTC
TRBJ2-3,TRBV4-2,-,once,CAMGPGLDSSTDTQYF,TGTGCCATGGGCCCGGGGCTCGACTCCAGCACAGATACGCAGTATTTT
TRBJ1-3,TRBV30,-,few,CAWSDARDTIYF,TGTGCCTGGAGCGATGCAAGGGACACCATATATTTT
TRBJ2-3,TRBV7-3,TRBD2,few,CASSSGLAGSTDTQYF,TGTGCCAGCAGCTCGGGACTAGCGGGGTCCACAGATACGCAGTATTTT
TRBJ2-5,TRBV7-2,TRBD1,few,CASSAVGTGVRYF,TGTGCCAGCAGCGCCGTTGGGACAGGAGTCCGGTACTTC
TRBJ1-6,TRBV12-3/TRBV12-4,TRBD1,many,CASSLRTGNSPLHF,TGTGCCAGCAGTTTAAGGACAGGGAATTCACCCCTCCACTTT
TRBJ2-2,TRBV18,-,-,CASYDGRDTGELFF,TGTGCCAGCTACGATGGGAGAGACACCGGGGAGCTGTTTTTT
TRBJ2-7,TRBV2,-,-,CASSMDTSYEQYF,TGTGCCAGCAGTATGGACACATCCTACGAGCAGTACTTC
TRBJ2-3,TRBV3-1,TRBD2,many,CATLAGISTDTQYF,TGTGCCACACTAGCGGGGATTAGCACAGATACGCAGTATTTT
TRBJ1-5,TRBV5-1,-,many,CASSLYSGNQPQHF,TGCGCCAGCAGCTTGTATAGTGGGAATCAGCCCCAGCATTTT
TRBJ1-2,TRBV12-3/TRBV12-4,-,few,CASSFNPEYYGYTF,TGTGCCAGCAGTTTTAATCCAGAGTACTATGGCTACACCTTC
TRBJ2-5,TRBV4-1,-,many,CASSQVTAQETQYF,TGCGCCAGCAGCCAAGTCACAGCTCAAGAGACCCAGTACTTC
TRBJ2-5,TRBV5-4,TRBD2,-,CASRQAGEETQYF,TGTGCCAGCAGGCAAGCGGGGGAAGAGACCCAGTACTTC
TRBJ2-1,TRBV20-1,-,few,CSARYPRGRSYNEQFF,TGCAGTGCTAGGTACCCACGGGGACGCTCCTACAATGAGCAGTTCTTC
TRBJ2-3,TRBV10-3,-,many,CAISELGNTDTQYF,TGTGCCATCAGTGAGCTAGGAAACACAGATACGCAGTATTTT
TRBJ1-5,TRBV6-2/TRBV6-3,TRBD1,many,CASSLWDRVNQPQHF,TGTGCCAGCAGCCTCTGGGACAGGGTCAATCAGCCCCAGCATTTT
TRBJ1-4,TRBV3-1,-,few,CASSQWVRSRLFF,TGTGCCAGCAGCCAATGGGTACGATCGAGGCTGTTTTTT
TRBJ2-5,TRBV5-1,TRBD2,-,CASSLGSSGAYQETQYF,TGCGCCAGCAGCTTGGGGAGTAGCGGGGCGTACCAAGAGACCCAGTACTTC
TRBJ2-2,TRBV6-2/TRBV6-3,-,-,CASSYSTGTFGELFF,TGTGCCAGCAGTTACTCAACCGGGACCTTCGGGGAGCTGTTTTTT
TRBJ2-7,TRBV7-9,-,many,CASSLASVGEQYF,TGTGCCAGCAGCTTAGCGTCCGTGGGCGAGCAGTACTTC